The next 11 T cell receptor beta chains were all read from a single sample in a study of T cells in Graves' hyperthyroidism and ophthalmopathy. Amplified regions were TCR beta CDR3 sequences from RNA transcripts. HTBI primers were used for first-round RT-PCR of the TCR CDR3. Each CDR3 protein gets one entry after TCRdb re-called the multiplex PCR reads with MiXCR. This repertoire shows about 350,000 distinct CDR3 sequences, 12% to 15% found once; its top ten account for 30% to 40%. The sequencing input was blood. The receptors come from a woman in her thirties or forties with Graves' ophthalmopathy.

This clonotype was recorded a few times. The chain joins TRBV6-1 to TRBJ1-5; D is undetermined. Trimming shortened V by 3 bases and J by 6 bases, and 9 bases separated the two germline ends. Germline assignment: CDR1 MNHNS and CDR2 SASEGT. CDR3 length equals 13 residues. CDR3 loop: CASSDQVGQPQHF. The DNA for the CDR3 is TGTGCCAGCAGTGACCAGGTTGGTCAGCCCCAGCATTTT.

The V and J genes are TRBV14 and TRBJ2-2; TRBD2 aligns across 10 bases. Germline V gene sequence: CDR1 SGHDN, CDR2 FVKESK. Unmatched junction bases numbered 3, after V lost 2 bases and J lost 6 bases. CDR3 length: 15 residues. The CDR3 DNA reads TGTGCCAGCAGCCAAAGGCTAGCGGGAGCCGGGGAGCTGTTTTTT. As protein: CASSQRLAGAGELFF.

This clonotype has more than one count but fewer than ten. The DNA of the CDR3 is TGTGCCAGTAGTATTATAGCGGGGGTTTACAATGAGCAGTTCTTC. Protein product: CASSIIAGVYNEQFF. The J gene is TRBJ2-1, the V gene TRBV19; TRBD2 matches at 9 bases. The CDR3 runs 15 residues. After removal of 3 bases from V and 4 bases from J, the junction contained 4 bases not matched to a gene. Germline CDR1 LNHDA, CDR2 SQIVND (reference sequence).

This clonotype was recorded many times. CDR3 amino acids: CATSDRATLDTQYF. The CDR3, as DNA: TGTGCCACCAGTGACCGCGCTACCCTAGATACGCAGTATTTT. This rearrangement joins TRBV24-1 to TRBJ2-3; D is ambiguous. The CDR3 is 14 residues long. V was cut by 4 bases and J by 5 bases, with 12 bases left in between. From germline, CDR1 is KGHDR and CDR2 SFDVKD.

This clonotype was counted at least ten times. CDR3 bases: TGTGCCAGCAGGCCAGGGGGCAGTCCTATCTCTGGAAACACCATATATTTT. Its protein product is CASRPGGSPISGNTIYF. The rearrangement links TRBV6-1 to TRBJ1-3; 8 bases line up with TRBD1. In germline, CDR1 is MNHNS, CDR2 SASEGT. The CDR3 totals 17 residues. V was clipped by 6 bases and J by 0 bases; unmatched bases: 10.

In this sample, this clonotype turned up a few times. The chain carries TRBV5-4 and TRBJ2-3; 7 bases line up with TRBD1. The J segment lost 2 bases and the V segment lost 5 bases, leaving 8 bases of the junction unmatched. This CDR3 comprises 15 residues. The germline V gene has CDR1 SGHNT and CDR2 YYREEE (reference sequence). The CDR3 DNA sequence: TGTGCCAGCAGTTCCCGGGACAGAGTCACAGATACGCAGTATTTT. It codes for CASSSRDRVTDTQYF. Full variable domain (outside the CDR3, taken from reference TRBV5-4 and TRBJ2-3): ETGVTQSPTHLIKTRGQQVTLRCSSQSGHNTVSWYQQALGQGPQFIFQYYREEENGRGNFPPRFSGLQFPNYSSELNVNALELDDSALYLCASSSRDRVTDTQYFGPGTRLTVL.

The chain combines TRBV18 with TRBJ2-7, with unresolved D. Trimming took 3 bases from V and 1 from J, leaving 7 bases between them. CDR3 length: 13 residues. Germline CDR1 reads KGHSH; CDR2 reads LQKENI. DNA for the CDR3: TGTGCCAGCTCACCCAGGATGTCCTACGAGCAGTACTTC. Protein sequence: CASSPRMSYEQYF.

The chain employs TRBV20-1 and TRBJ1-3; possibly TRBD1 for D (5 bases). This CDR3 region has 16 residues. The germline CDR1 and CDR2 sequences are DFQATT and SNEGSKA (reference sequence). V was pared by 6 bases and J by 1 base, with 19 bases between. CDR3 DNA: TGCAGTGCCAAAGACGACCGGGGGGGTTCTGGAAACACCATATATTTT. It specifies CSAKDDRGGSGNTIYF.

The chain couples TRBV19 to TRBJ2-4; tentative D call: TRBD2 (5 bases). The CDR3 has 11 residues. The germline V gene encodes CDR1 LNHDA and CDR2 SQIVND (reference sequence). Trimming shortened V by 5 bases and J by 9 bases, and 8 bases separated the two germline ends. For the CDR3, the DNA is TGTGCCAGTAGTCTTGGAGGCATTCAGTACTTC. It encodes CASSLGGIQYF.

This clonotype occurred a few times. J is TRBJ2-3 and V is TRBV29-1; D unclear. This CDR3 contains 13 residues. CDR1 is SQVTM and CDR2 is ANQGSEA in the germline V gene. Trimming stripped 3 bases from V and 0 bases from J, with 7 bases between. The CDR3 DNA sequence: TGCAGCGTTGATTTCACTAGCACAGATACGCAGTATTTT. Its protein product is CSVDFTSTDTQYF.

This chain links TRBV5-4 with TRBJ2-5, with TRBD1 matching over 7 bases. The germline V gene encodes CDR1 SGHNT and CDR2 YYREEE (reference sequence). The CDR3 has 15 residues. The V segment lost 3 bases and the J segment 1 base; nucleotides outside the gene matches: 6. The CDR3 loop reads CASSSGTDCQETQYF. Written as DNA, the CDR3 is TGTGCCAGCAGCTCGGGGACAGACTGCCAAGAGACCCAGTACTTC.